This TCR beta chain was identified during a study of blood T cell repertoires in COVID-19. Across the whole study: Italy, Spain and the United States were the sources of the convalescent and acute COVID-19 samples. Nucleic acid was either cDNA or gDNA, and it came from T cells, B-cell-depleted T cells, or PBMCs.

The authors' processing: How many nucleated cells were present was estimated from reference gene primer amplification. Here immunoSEQ multiplex PCR was the method, and the copy in TCRdb shows in-frame clones only, minus some. The DNA gave D and trimming, while V, J and clone size come from that table. The repertoire includes about 82,000 clones, more than 70% of them detected once, and approximately 15% sits in the top ten. Germline CDR1 is SGHRS and CDR2 is YFSETQ. This CDR3 is 14 amino acids long. V lost 4 bases, J lost 1 base, and 11 bases lay in between. This clone was seen a few times. Sequenced input: peripheral blood. This chain uses TRBV5-1 with TRBJ1-1, with D possibly matching TRBD1 (6 bases). This sequence originates from a woman aged 55-70 years with acute or convalescent COVID-19. The CDR3 reads CASSPQTGNTEAFF. The CDR3 bases are TGCGCCAGCAGCCCCCAGACAGGGAACACTGAAGCTTTCTTT.